A selection of T cell receptor beta chains follows, all from one sample in a study of shared clonotypes between healthy human individuals. Data came from immunoSEQ multiplex PCR; TCRdb stores just in-frame clones and leaves some out. The table lists fewer than 850,000 clones, approximately 97% of them singletons. Sequencing was performed on naive CD8+ T cells sorted from blood. The receptors originated from a young man in good health. Each CDR3 is given with its conserved first and last residue. The D gene is left open where the match is weak. A row's size may be missing; if present it is once, few, many or a size class.

D: TRBD1
size: -
J: TRBJ2-7
length: 15
V: TRBV11-2
DNA: TGTGCCAGCAGCCCCGAGGACAGGTCTTGGTACGAGCAGTACTTC
CDR3: CASSPEDRSWYEQYF

D: -
size: -
J: TRBJ2-1
length: 13
V: TRBV7-9
DNA: TGTGCCAGCAGCCCCTCCCAGTTAAATGAGCAGTTCTTC
CDR3: CASSPSQLNEQFF

D: TRBD2
size: -
J: TRBJ2-1
length: 15
V: TRBV7-3
DNA: TGTGCCAGCAGCTCACTAGCGGGAGTGGCATTTGAGCAGTTCTTC
CDR3: CASSSLAGVAFEQFF

D: TRBD2
size: once
J: TRBJ2-1
length: 15
V: TRBV27
DNA: TGTGCCAGCAGTCGCAAGGGACTACTCTACAATGAGCAGTTCTTC
CDR3: CASSRKGLLYNEQFF

D: -
size: -
J: TRBJ2-7
length: 13
V: TRBV11-2
DNA: TGTGCCAGCAGCTTAGACACGTACTACGAGCAGTACTTC
CDR3: CASSLDTYYEQYF

D: TRBD2
size: -
J: TRBJ2-7
length: 15
V: TRBV27
DNA: TGTGCCAGCAGTCCGGGACTAGCGGGGTCCTACGAGCAGTACTTC
CDR3: CASSPGLAGSYEQYF

D: -
size: -
J: TRBJ2-1
length: 12
V: TRBV9
DNA: TGTGCCAGCAGTCCCGAGGACAATGAGCAGTTCTTC
CDR3: CASSPEDNEQFF

D: -
size: -
J: TRBJ1-5
length: 16
V: TRBV7-8
DNA: TGTGCCAGCAGCCGGGGGAGGGGGGATAGCAATCAGCCCCAGCATTTT
CDR3: CASSRGRGDSNQPQHF

D: -
size: once
J: TRBJ2-1
length: 16
V: TRBV28
DNA: TGTGCCAGCAGTTCAACCAGGGGCCCAACCTACAATGAGCAGTTCTTC
CDR3: CASSSTRGPTYNEQFF

D: -
size: -
J: TRBJ2-7
length: 11
V: TRBV10-2
DNA: TGCGCCAGCAGTGATGGGGGCTATCGGTACTTC
CDR3: CASSDGGYRYF

D: -
size: once
J: TRBJ2-7
length: 17
V: TRBV4-1
DNA: TGCGCCAGCAGCCAACTCCTAACCCGGCGAGCATCCTACGAGCAGTACTTC
CDR3: CASSQLLTRRASYEQYF

D: -
size: -
J: TRBJ2-7
length: 18
V: TRBV7-9
DNA: TGTGCCAGCAGCTCCCCGAAGACAGCGACAACAGGTACCTACGAGCAGTACTTC
CDR3: CASSSPKTATTGTYEQYF

D: TRBD1
size: -
J: TRBJ2-7
length: 19
V: TRBV7-9
DNA: TGTGCCAGCAGCTCCTCCTATGCCGCCAGGGGGCGGCGAGGATACGAGCAGTACTTC
CDR3: CASSSSYAARGRRGYEQYF

D: -
size: -
J: TRBJ1-1
length: 14
V: TRBV18
DNA: TGTGCCAGCTCACCACCTGACAGCCACACTGAAGCTTTCTTT
CDR3: CASSPPDSHTEAFF

D: TRBD2
size: -
J: TRBJ2-7
length: 16
V: TRBV5-6
DNA: TGTGCCAGCAGCTTGGCAGCGGGAGAGGCATCCTACGAGCAGTACTTC
CDR3: CASSLAAGEASYEQYF

D: -
size: -
J: TRBJ1-3
length: 16
V: TRBV4-2
DNA: TGTGCCAGCAGCCCCGAACTTGGGAACTCTGGAAACACCATATATTTT
CDR3: CASSPELGNSGNTIYF

D: -
size: once
J: TRBJ2-3
length: 9
V: TRBV30
DNA: TGTGCCTTAGGAGGGACGCAGTATTTT
CDR3: CALGGTQYF